The rows below give T cell receptor beta chains drawn from one sample of a study of shared clonotypes between healthy human individuals. TCRdb's copy holds only in-frame clones and misses some; the assay was immunoSEQ multiplex PCR. The repertoire holds 2.3 million or so clones, with 85% to 95% as singletons. Material: naive CD4+ T cells from PBMCs. These TCRs come from a man younger than 35 in good health. Some clones in this sample may be carry-over from other donors' samples. Each CDR3 is given with its conserved first and last residue. A D gene is named only where the DNA matches it firmly. Size is stated for part of the rows, as once, few or many counts, or as a class when the clone is expanded.

v_gene: TRBV28; j_gene: TRBJ2-7; abundance: .; d_gene: TRBD1; CDR3nt: TGTGCCAGCAGTGCCGGGACAGCCTCTGCCTACGAGCAGTACTTC; CDR3aa: CASSAGTASAYEQYF
v_gene: TRBV6-6; j_gene: TRBJ2-7; abundance: .; d_gene: TRBD1; CDR3nt: TGTGCCAGCAGGGACGGACAGGGGGCCTACGAGCAGTACTTC; CDR3aa: CASRDGQGAYEQYF
v_gene: TRBV28; j_gene: TRBJ2-1; abundance: .; d_gene: TRBD2; CDR3nt: TGTGCCAGCAGCCCCTTGGGACTAGCGATAAGGAACAATGAGCAGTTCTTC; CDR3aa: CASSPLGLAIRNNEQFF
v_gene: TRBV15; j_gene: TRBJ2-2; abundance: once; d_gene: TRBD1; CDR3nt: TGTGCCACCGACAGGGGTGACACCGGGGAGCTGTTTTTT; CDR3aa: CATDRGDTGELFF
v_gene: TRBV6-5; j_gene: TRBJ2-1; abundance: .; d_gene: .; CDR3nt: TGTGCCAGCAGCAATGGACACCGATCGCGGCAGTTCTTC; CDR3aa: CASSNGHRSRQFF
v_gene: TRBV5-1; j_gene: TRBJ2-1; abundance: .; d_gene: .; CDR3nt: TGCGCCAGCAGCTTTCTAGCTTCGGGGCTGGATGAGCAGTTCTTC; CDR3aa: CASSFLASGLDEQFF
v_gene: TRBV2; j_gene: TRBJ2-7; abundance: .; d_gene: .; CDR3nt: TGTGCCACCGCCGCGGAGGGCGGCTCCTACGAGCAGTACTTC; CDR3aa: CATAAEGGSYEQYF
v_gene: TRBV7-2; j_gene: TRBJ1-4; abundance: .; d_gene: .; CDR3nt: TGTGCCAGCAGCCCCGAAGGCCAGCCCAATGAAAAACTGTTTTTT; CDR3aa: CASSPEGQPNEKLFF
v_gene: TRBV5-1; j_gene: TRBJ2-7; abundance: .; d_gene: TRBD2; CDR3nt: TGCGCCAGCAGCCAACGGACTAGCGGGCCCAACTCCTACGAGCAGTACTTC; CDR3aa: CASSQRTSGPNSYEQYF
v_gene: TRBV10-3; j_gene: TRBJ1-3; abundance: .; d_gene: .; CDR3nt: TGTGCCATCAGTGAGTCGGGGGGCTCGGGAAACACCATATATTTT; CDR3aa: CAISESGGSGNTIYF
v_gene: TRBV5-8; j_gene: TRBJ2-3; abundance: .; d_gene: TRBD2; CDR3nt: TGTGCCAGCAGCTCGAAGTCCCTAGCGGGAGGCACAGATACGCAGTATTTT; CDR3aa: CASSSKSLAGGTDTQYF
v_gene: TRBV5-1; j_gene: TRBJ2-1; abundance: once; d_gene: .; CDR3nt: TGCGCCAGCAGCTTGGAGCCAGGGGGGTACAATGAGCAGTTCTTC; CDR3aa: CASSLEPGGYNEQFF
v_gene: TRBV7-9; j_gene: TRBJ1-4; abundance: .; d_gene: .; CDR3nt: TGTGCCAGCAGCTTAACCCCCCGGGCTAATGAAAAACTGTTTTTT; CDR3aa: CASSLTPRANEKLFF
v_gene: TRBV28; j_gene: TRBJ1-3; abundance: .; d_gene: .; CDR3nt: TGTGCCAGCAGCGCTCCCCGGGTTTCTGGAAACACCATATATTTT; CDR3aa: CASSAPRVSGNTIYF
v_gene: TRBV19; j_gene: TRBJ2-5; abundance: once; d_gene: TRBD2; CDR3nt: TGTGCCAGTAGTTTACTGACTAGCGGGAGGGAGGAGACCCAGTACTTC; CDR3aa: CASSLLTSGREETQYF
v_gene: TRBV5-6; j_gene: TRBJ2-7; abundance: .; d_gene: TRBD2; CDR3nt: TGTGCCAGCAGCCAAGGGACTAGCGGGAACTTCTACGAGCAGTACTTC; CDR3aa: CASSQGTSGNFYEQYF
v_gene: TRBV18; j_gene: TRBJ2-5; abundance: .; d_gene: .; CDR3nt: TGTGCCAGCTCCCGAAGTTTGACAGAAGAGACCCAGTACTTC; CDR3aa: CASSRSLTEETQYF
v_gene: TRBV10-3; j_gene: TRBJ2-2; abundance: .; d_gene: .; CDR3nt: TGTGCCATCAGTGATCACACCGGGGAGCTGTTTTTT; CDR3aa: CAISDHTGELFF
v_gene: TRBV7-8; j_gene: TRBJ2-2; abundance: .; d_gene: .; CDR3nt: TGTGCCAGCAGCGGGGCGATCAACGCCGGGGAGCTGTTTTTT; CDR3aa: CASSGAINAGELFF
v_gene: TRBV5-1; j_gene: TRBJ1-2; abundance: .; d_gene: .; CDR3nt: TGCGCCAGCAGCTTGGGGGGACTGGACACGAGCTATGGCTACACCTTC; CDR3aa: CASSLGGLDTSYGYTF
v_gene: TRBV27; j_gene: TRBJ1-1; abundance: .; d_gene: TRBD1; CDR3nt: TGTGCGGCGGGTGTCAGGGGGCGGTTAACTGAAGCTTTCTTT; CDR3aa: CAAGVRGRLTEAFF
v_gene: TRBV4-2; j_gene: TRBJ1-1; abundance: .; d_gene: .; CDR3nt: TGTGCCAGCAGCCTCACCGAAATACAGCGGGGGGACACTGAAGCTTTCTTT; CDR3aa: CASSLTEIQRGDTEAFF